The text below deals with one T cell receptor (beta chain). This sample is part of a study of CD8 T cells in Susac syndrome. The RNA, about 0.45 to 1 ug, was put through reverse transcription using random hexamers. TCRdb re-called the immunoSEQ multiplex PCR reads through MiXCR, storing one row per CDR3 protein. The sample gives 150,000 to 160,000 distinct CDR3 sequences, approximately 95% of which show up once; roughly 0.15% is in the top ten. Germline V gives CDR1 SGDLS, CDR2 YYNGEE. With 3 bases clipped from V and 2 bases from J, the junction kept 4 bases outside the gene matches. The CDR3 is 14 residues long.

This clonotype was obtained from a human donor with Susac syndrome. Sequencing was done on a sample of CD4+ T cells from PBMCs. The chain recombines TRBV9 with TRBJ2-7, with TRBD2 matching 8 bases. The CDR3 DNA is TGTGCCAGCAGCGCACTAGCGGAGACCTACGAGCAGTACTTC. Amino acids: CASSALAETYEQYF.